This T cell receptor beta chain was captured in a study of cytotoxic CD8 clonotypes in ibrutinib-treated CLL. Notes on the study in general: Baseline clonality, above age-matched healthy donor levels, tracked circulating CD8+ T-cell counts.

After removal of 6 bases from V and 7 bases from J, the junction contained 10 bases not matched to a gene. Germline V gene sequence: CDR1 KGHSH, CDR2 LQKENI. The CDR3 runs 15 residues. Produced via immunoSEQ multiplex PCR; TCRdb's table is partial and in-frame only. The repertoire holds 110,000 to 150,000 clones, with about 75% as singletons. Roughly 1.8 micrograms of genomic DNA came from cryopreserved PBMCs for TCR beta libraries. About this clone itself: The antigen remains undetermined.

This receptor was obtained from a human donor with chronic lymphocytic leukemia. The material was PBMCs, obtained after 24 months of ibrutinib treatment. The rearrangement joins TRBV18 to TRBJ2-1; 9 positions agree with TRBD1. The CDR3 DNA reads TGTGCCAGCTCGCCCGGGGGACAGGGTGGAAATGAGCAGTTCTTC. This translates into CASSPGGQGGNEQFF.